The clone carrying this TCR beta chain appeared many times. Germline V gene data show CDR1 as SGHTA and CDR2 as FQGNSA. The CDR3 runs to 14 residues. The ends were cut back, 2 bases at V and 5 bases at J, with 10 bases in the middle. TCRdb passed the RT-PCR reads through MiXCR, listing each CDR3 protein once. The table shows hundreds of thousands of distinct CDR3 sequences, with 14% occurring only once. Material: memory CD4+ T cells from blood. The sequence was collected from a female donor in good health, serving as a healthy control. This chain uses TRBV7-2 with TRBJ2-1; D is ambiguous. The CDR3 sequence: CASSLHGPNNEQFF. The CDR3 DNA sequence: TGTGCCAGCAGCTTACACGGGCCAAACAATGAGCAGTTCTTC. Together with reference TRBV7-2 and TRBJ2-1, the CDR3 gives the full variable domain: GAGVSQSPSNKVTEKGKDVELRCDPISGHTALYWYRQSLGQGLEFLIYFQGNSAPDKSGLPSDRFSAERTGGSVSTLTIQRTQQEDSAVYLCASSLHGPNNEQFFGPGTRLTVL.